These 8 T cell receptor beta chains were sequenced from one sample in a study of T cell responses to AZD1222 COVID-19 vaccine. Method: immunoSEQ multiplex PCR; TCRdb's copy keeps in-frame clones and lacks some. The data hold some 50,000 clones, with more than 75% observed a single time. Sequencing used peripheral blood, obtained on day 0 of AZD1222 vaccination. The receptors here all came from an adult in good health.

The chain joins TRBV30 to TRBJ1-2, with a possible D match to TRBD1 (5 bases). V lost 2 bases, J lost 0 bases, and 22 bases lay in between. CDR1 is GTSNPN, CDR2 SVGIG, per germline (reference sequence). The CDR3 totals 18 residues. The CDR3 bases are TGTGCCTGGAGTACCCGTTATCAGGGCGAGAGGGCTAACTATGGCTACACCTTC. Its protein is CAWSTRYQGERANYGYTF.

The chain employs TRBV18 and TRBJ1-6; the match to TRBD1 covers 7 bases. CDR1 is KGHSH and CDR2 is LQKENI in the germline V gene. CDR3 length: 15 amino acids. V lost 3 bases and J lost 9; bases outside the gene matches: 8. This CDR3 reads CASSPFDRAGSPLHF. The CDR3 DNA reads TGTGCCAGCTCACCTTTCGACAGGGCAGGTTCACCCCTCCACTTT.

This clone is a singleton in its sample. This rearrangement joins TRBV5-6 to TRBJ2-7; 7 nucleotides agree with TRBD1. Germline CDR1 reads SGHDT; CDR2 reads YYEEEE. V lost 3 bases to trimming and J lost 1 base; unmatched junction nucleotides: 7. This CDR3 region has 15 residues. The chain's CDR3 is CASSSGQSYSYEQYF. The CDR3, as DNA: TGTGCCAGCAGCTCGGGACAGTCTTATTCCTACGAGCAGTACTTC.

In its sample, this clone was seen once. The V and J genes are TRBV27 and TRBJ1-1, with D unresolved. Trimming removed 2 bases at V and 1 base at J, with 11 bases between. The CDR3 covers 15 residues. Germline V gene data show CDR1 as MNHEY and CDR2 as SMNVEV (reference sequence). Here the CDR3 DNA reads TGTGCCAGCAGTTTAACGGAGGAGAGGAACACTGAAGCTTTCTTT. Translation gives CASSLTEERNTEAFF.

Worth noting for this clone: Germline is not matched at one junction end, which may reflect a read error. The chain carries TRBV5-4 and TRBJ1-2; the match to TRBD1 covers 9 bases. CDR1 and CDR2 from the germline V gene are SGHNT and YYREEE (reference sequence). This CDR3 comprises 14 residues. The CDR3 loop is CASSLDRGEYGYTF. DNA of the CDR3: TGTGCCAGCAGTTTGGACAGGGGCGAGTATGGCTACACCTTC.

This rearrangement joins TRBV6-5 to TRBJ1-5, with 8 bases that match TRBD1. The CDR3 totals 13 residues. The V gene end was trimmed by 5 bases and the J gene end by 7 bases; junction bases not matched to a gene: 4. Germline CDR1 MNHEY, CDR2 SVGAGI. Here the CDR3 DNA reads TGTGCCAGCAGTCTGGACAGGGCGCAGCCCCAGCATTTT. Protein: CASSLDRAQPQHF.

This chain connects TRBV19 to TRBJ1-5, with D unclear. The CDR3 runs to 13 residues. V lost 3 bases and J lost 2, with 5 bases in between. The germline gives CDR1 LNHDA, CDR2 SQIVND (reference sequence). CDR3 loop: CASSIGGNQPQHF. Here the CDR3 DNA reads TGTGCCAGTAGTATTGGGGGCAATCAGCCCCAGCATTTT.

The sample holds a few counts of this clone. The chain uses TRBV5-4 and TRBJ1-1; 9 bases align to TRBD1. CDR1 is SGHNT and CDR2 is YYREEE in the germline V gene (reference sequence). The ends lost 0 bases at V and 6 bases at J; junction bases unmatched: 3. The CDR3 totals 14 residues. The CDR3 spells CASSLVGQGPEAFF. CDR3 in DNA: TGTGCCAGCAGCTTGGTGGGACAGGGCCCTGAAGCTTTCTTT.